This T cell receptor (beta chain) was found in a study of T-cell memory formation after mild COVID-19. General study findings and limits: In second-wave clones peaking day 37, SARS-CoV-2 specificity remained unconfirmed. Clones contracting over day 15 to 85 were CD4/CD8 balanced, with later expanders leaning CD4+. Pre-infection memory already had some responding clones, implying cross-reactive memory joined.

Constant-segment primers and 5'RACE yielded cDNA libraries for TCR alpha and TCR beta, each carrying sample barcodes and UMIs. TCRdb itself ran the 5' RACE reads through MiXCR, one entry per CDR3 protein. The sample consists of 400,000 to 500,000 distinct CDR3 sequences, more than 15% of them appearing once. The V and J ends lost 3 bases and 0 bases respectively, with 12 bases between them. CDR1 and CDR2 (germline): LGHNT, FRNRAP. There are 16 residues in the CDR3. As for this clonotype: The antigen remains undetermined.

Sequencing input: PBMCs or a T cell subset sorted from them (not recorded which). The chain is built from TRBV12-5 and TRBJ2-1, with D maybe TRBD2 (6 bases). The origin of this receptor is a man younger than 30 who had mild COVID-19 (a few samples of this study predate the infection). Cell type and time point are not known. DNA of the CDR3: TGTGCTAGTGGTTTCATAGCGGAAAGCTCCTACAATGAGCAGTTCTTC. Translated, it gives CASGFIAESSYNEQFF. The full variable domain, rest sourced from reference TRBV12-5 and TRBJ2-1, is DARVTQTPRHKVTEMGQEVTMRCQPILGHNTVFWYRQTMMQGLELLAYFRNRAPLDDSGMPKDRFSAEMPDATLATLKIQPSEPRDSAVYFCASGFIAESSYNEQFFGPGTRLTVL.